The clone carrying this T cell receptor (beta chain) was counted at least ten times. The source of the sample is a study of regulatory T cells in long-lasting Graves disease. For TCR beta, libraries came from iRepertoire HTBI primers and Arm-PCR of CDR3 regions. TCRdb re-called the multiplex PCR reads with MiXCR, one entry per CDR3 protein. The sample holds 360,000 or so distinct CDR3 sequences, 10% to 15% seen once. The length of the CDR3 is 13 residues. V was shortened by 5 bases and J by 4 bases, with 10 bases between the two germline ends. Germline CDR1 reads SGHTA; CDR2 reads FQGNSA. As for time point: newly diagnosed GD, antithyroid drugs for less than 3 months. Isolated PBMC RNA provided the starting material for the TCR library. These data also featured in a second study, about T cells in Graves' hyperthyroidism and ophthalmopathy.

The V gene is TRBV7-2, the J gene TRBJ2-3; D tentatively reads TRBD1 or TRBD2 (5 bases each). Material: peripheral blood mononuclear cells (PBMCs), obtained at new diagnosis, from a patient treated with antithyroid drugs. The receptor was isolated from a woman under 30 with Graves disease. CDR3 region: CASSGVGADTQYF. Here the CDR3 DNA reads TGTGCCAGCAGCGGAGTGGGGGCAGATACGCAGTATTTT. Full variable domain (remainder filled in from reference TRBV7-2 and TRBJ2-3): GAGVSQSPSNKVTEKGKDVELRCDPISGHTALYWYRQSLGQGLEFLIYFQGNSAPDKSGLPSDRFSAERTGGSVSTLTIQRTQQEDSAVYLCASSGVGADTQYFGPGTRLTVL.